This T cell receptor beta chain emerged from a study of blood T cell repertoires in COVID-19. Study-wide background: The United States, Italy and Spain provided the acute and convalescent COVID-19 samples. From T cells, B-cell-depleted T cells, or PBMCs came the material, which was cDNA or gDNA.

The J segment lost 6 bases and the V segment lost 3 bases, leaving 9 bases of the junction unmatched. Looked up from germline, CDR1 is LGHDT and CDR2 is YNNKEL (reference sequence). The CDR3 is 16 amino acids. In the original processing: Amplification from reference gene primers served as the basis for estimated nucleated cell counts. Measured with immunoSEQ multiplex PCR; TCRdb has only the in-frame clones, and not every one. V and J calls and clone size are as listed in that table; D and trimming were resolved from the DNA. The repertoire holds some 45,000 clones, with around 85% as singletons. The chain couples TRBV3-1 (or the pseudogene TRBV3-2) to TRBJ2-1; 9 bases fit TRBD1. The TCR was taken from an elderly woman with acute or convalescent COVID-19. What was sequenced was peripheral blood. DNA for the CDR3: TGTGCCAGCAGCCAGCACGGGACAGGGTTAATCAATGAGCAGTTCTTC. Amino acid sequence: CASSQHGTGLINEQFF.